This T cell receptor beta chain was documented in a study of OX40 agonist ivuxolimab in advanced cancers. Study summary: Eligibility admitted prior anti-PD-1, anti-PD-L1 or anti-CTLA-4 therapy; about 42% had some. Points from the study as a whole: The CD4+ and CD8+ T cells in the blood had expanded clonally by week 6 at 0.1 to 3.0 mg/kg.

CDR3 size: 16 residues. V gave up 0 bases and J gave up 2 bases, with 13 bases separating them. Germline V gene sequence: CDR1 SGDLS, CDR2 YYNGEE. Notes on this clone: The antigen is not known.

If patients had autoimmune disease history or systemic immunosuppression, they were excluded. Peripheral blood came from all dose cohorts at three timepoints. Clones were read by immunoSEQ multiplex PCR, and TCRdb kept only the in-frame ones, dropping some. The repertoire consists of about 50,000 clones, with more than 65% occurring once and the leading ten covering 1.9%. The receptor was derived from an adult with an advanced solid tumor such as melanoma, head and neck, liver or kidney cancer. The genes are TRBV9 and TRBJ2-3; TRBD2 might be the D (7 bases). The sample was CD4+ or CD8+ T cells sorted from blood, taken in a trial of the OX40 agonist ivuxolimab. The CDR3 DNA is TGTGCCAGCAGCGTAGCGCGGGGGCCATACACAGATACGCAGTATTTT. It is translated as CASSVARGPYTDTQYF.